This T cell receptor (beta chain) was recovered during a study of beta chain features in type 1 diabetes. A few counts support this clone. Antigen specificity is unknown. This CDR3 is built from 13 residues. Trimming took 4 bases from V and 0 from J, leaving 6 bases between them. From germline, CDR1 is SGHVS and CDR2 FQNEAQ. Whole-study findings and limits: When Type 1 diabetes patients were examined, their TCRB CDR3s proved moderately but significantly shorter in all four CD4+ subsets. The study found fewer insertions and more deletions at VDJ junctions in type 1 diabetes patients. In the patient group, naive, central memory and Treg TCRB repertoires seemed more alike than in the healthy donor group.

Expressed TCRB transcripts were sequenced because the isolated RNA had all been reverse transcribed beforehand. Using immunoSEQ multiplex PCR, the repertoire was profiled, and TCRdb retains in-frame clones only, with some absent. The data contain roughly 300,000 clones, 13% to 15% of them seen just once; the ten biggest clones take up 0.017%. Blood was collected once per donor into heparin, averaging about 110 mL. Naive, central memory, regulatory and stem cell-like memory cells within the CD4+ compartment were sorted using CD45RO/CCR7/CD25/CD127/CD95/CD27. The chain uses TRBV7-8 and TRBJ1-1; D remains ambiguous. This clonotype was sampled from a young man with type 1 diabetes. The specimen was naive CD4+ T cells from blood. The CDR3 is CASSSRMNTEAFF. The CDR3 DNA reads as TGTGCCAGCAGCTCCCGTATGAACACTGAAGCTTTCTTT.